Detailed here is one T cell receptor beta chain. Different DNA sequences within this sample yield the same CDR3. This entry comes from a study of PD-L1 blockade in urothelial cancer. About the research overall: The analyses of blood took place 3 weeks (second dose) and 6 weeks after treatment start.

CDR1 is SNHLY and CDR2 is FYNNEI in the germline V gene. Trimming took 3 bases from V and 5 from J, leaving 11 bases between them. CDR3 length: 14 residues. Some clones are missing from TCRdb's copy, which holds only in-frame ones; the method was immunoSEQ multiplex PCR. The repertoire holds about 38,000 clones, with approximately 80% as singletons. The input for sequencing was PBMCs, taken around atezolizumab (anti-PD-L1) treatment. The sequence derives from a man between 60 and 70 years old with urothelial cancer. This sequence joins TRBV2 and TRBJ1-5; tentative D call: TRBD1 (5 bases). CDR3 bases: TGTGCCAGCAGTGATGACAGAGGATATCAGCCCCAGCATTTT. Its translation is CASSDDRGYQPQHF.